This T cell receptor beta chain appears in the sequencing data of a study of PD-L1 blockade in urothelial cancer. For the study at large: The analyses of blood took place 3 weeks (second dose) and 6 weeks after treatment start.

As to time point: pretreatment peripheral blood. As to this clone: Its antigen is not identified.

The data were produced by immunoSEQ multiplex PCR, yet TCRdb's version contains in-frame clones alone and is incomplete. The sample has around 130,000 clones; roughly 83% are singletons. V shed 3 bases and J shed 6 bases, with 11 bases lying between them. Germline CDR1 is MNHEY and CDR2 is SMNVEV (reference sequence). The CDR3 is made up of 13 amino acids. Study-wide points: A pretreatment blood TCR clonality that fell below the median predicted better progression-free and overall survival.

The chain links TRBV27 to TRBJ1-1; D possibly corresponds to TRBD1 (6 bases). The sequenced sample was PBMCs, obtained around atezolizumab (anti-PD-L1) treatment. The clonotype originates from a man in his forties or fifties with urothelial cancer. CDR3 DNA: TGTGCCAGCAGTTTTCAGGGGAGCGCTGAAGCTTTCTTT. It translates to CASSFQGSAEAFF.